Below are 8 T cell receptor beta chains sequenced from a single sample in a study of Graves' ophthalmopathy and Graves' hyperthyroidism. Scientists amplified the TCR beta CDR3 regions from RNA transcripts. RT-PCR with HTBI primers came first, then second-round multiplex PCR. TCRdb used MiXCR to reprocess the multiplex PCR reads, holding one entry per CDR3 protein. The data hold around 1,200,000 distinct CDR3 sequences, with 36% observed a single time. Sequenced material: peripheral blood or thyroid tissue (not recorded which). These receptors all stem from an adult man with Graves' hyperthyroidism.

As regards this clonotype: Given a much more abundant clone one base away, this may be a read error. This chain joins TRBV11-2 and TRBJ1-2; TRBD1 might be the D (5 bases). The CDR3 has 15 residues. Germline V gene data show CDR1 as SGHAT and CDR2 as FQNNGV. CDR3 sequence: CAGSTRRVGLGGYTF. In DNA, the CDR3 is TGTGCCGGCAGCACCCGCAGGGTTGGGCTTGGTGGCTACACCTTC.

This clonotype was recorded at least ten times. The V gene is TRBV7-6, the J gene TRBJ2-2; TRBD2 might be the D (6 bases). The V end lost 1 base, the J end lost 5 bases, and 11 bases lay between the germline ends. Germline CDR1 and CDR2: SGHVS and FNYEAQ. The CDR3 has 15 residues. The CDR3 protein is CASSLEGGGTGELFF. The CDR3 region has the DNA TGTGCCAGCAGCTTAGAGGGAGGAGGTACCGGGGAGCTGTTTTTT.

The V call is TRBV25-1, the J call TRBJ1-5; TRBD1 matches at 8 bases. The length of the CDR3 is 16 residues. J gave up 6 bases and V 9 bases, and 16 bases lay outside the gene matches. The germline gives CDR1 MGHDK, CDR2 SYGVNS. Here the CDR3 reads CASSGPGQGLGQPQHF. CDR3 coding DNA: TGTGCCAGTTCAGGGCCCGGACAGGGTCTCGGTCAGCCCCAGCATTTT.

This clonotype was picked up a small number of times. The rearrangement joins TRBV28 to TRBJ1-1; D remains ambiguous. Germline CDR1 is MDHEN and CDR2 is SYDVKM. This CDR3 comprises 15 residues. The V and J ends lost 3 bases and 0 bases respectively, with 11 bases between them. The CDR3 reads CASSLRVGMNTEAFF. CDR3 DNA: TGTGCCAGCAGTTTGAGGGTGGGGATGAACACTGAAGCTTTCTTT.

On this clonotype itself: A single base separates this from a much larger clone, so it may be a read error. J is TRBJ2-7 and V is TRBV7-8; D is perhaps TRBD1 or TRBD2 (5 bases each). Between the trimmed V and J ends, which lost 6 bases and 4 bases, there was a span of 13 bases. The germline CDR1 and CDR2 sequences are SGHVS and FQNEAQ. The CDR3 is made up of 13 amino acids. The CDR3 here is CASRSDGAYEQYF. CDR3 in DNA: TGTGCCAGCAGGTCAGACGGGGCTTACGAGCAGTACTTC.

This clonotype was recorded many times. This sequence joins TRBV19 and TRBJ1-1; D is ambiguous. The CDR3 has 13 residues. V lost 0 bases and J 7 bases, leaving 9 bases between the germline ends. CDR1 is LNHDA, CDR2 SQIVND, per germline (reference sequence). CDR3 nucleotide sequence: TGTGCCAGTAGTATAGATGAGGACGTTGAAGCTTTCTTT. Encoded protein: CASSIDEDVEAFF. Using reference TRBV19 and TRBJ1-1 for the parts outside the CDR3, the full variable domain is DGGITQSPKYLFRKEGQNVTLSCEQNLNHDAMYWYRQDPGQGLRLIYYSQIVNDFQKGDIAEGYSVSREKKESFPLTVTSAQKNPTAFYLCASSIDEDVEAFFGQGTRLTVV.

A note on this clonotype: A read error likely explains this, since a far larger clone differs by one base. V is TRBV12-3 or TRBV12-4 and J is TRBJ1-5; D remains ambiguous. The CDR3 is 14 amino acids. V lost 11 bases and J lost 0, with 14 bases in between. The CDR3 region has the DNA TGTGCCGGCTCACCGACAAATAGCAATCAGCCCCAGCATTTT. The encoded protein is CAGSPTNSNQPQHF.

J is TRBJ2-1 and V is TRBV5-1; possible D gene TRBD2, 6 bases. Per germline, CDR1 SGHRS and CDR2 YFSETQ. V was trimmed by 0 bases and J by 7 bases, leaving 11 bases between them. This CDR3 has 14 amino acids. CDR3: CASSLATEGNEQFF. For the CDR3, the DNA is TGCGCCAGCAGCTTGGCGACGGAGGGGAATGAGCAGTTCTTC.